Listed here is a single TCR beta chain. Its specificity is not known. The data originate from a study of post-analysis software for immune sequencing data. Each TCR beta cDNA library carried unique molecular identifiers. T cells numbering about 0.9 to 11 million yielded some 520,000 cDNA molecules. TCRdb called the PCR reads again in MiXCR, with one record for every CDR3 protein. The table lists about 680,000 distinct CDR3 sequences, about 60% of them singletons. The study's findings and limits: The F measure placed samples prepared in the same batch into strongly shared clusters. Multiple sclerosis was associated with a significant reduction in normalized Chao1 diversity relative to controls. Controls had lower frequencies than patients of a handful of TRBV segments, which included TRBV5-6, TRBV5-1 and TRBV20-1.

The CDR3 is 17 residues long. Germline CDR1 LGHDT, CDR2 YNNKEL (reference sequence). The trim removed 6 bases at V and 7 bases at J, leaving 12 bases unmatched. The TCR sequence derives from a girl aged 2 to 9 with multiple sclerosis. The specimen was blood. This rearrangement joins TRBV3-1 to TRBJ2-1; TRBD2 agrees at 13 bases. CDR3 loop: CASSRNAGTSGTNEQFF. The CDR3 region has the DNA TGTGCCAGCAGTCGTAATGCCGGGACTAGCGGGACTAATGAGCAGTTCTTC.